This T cell receptor beta chain is from a study of T cell changes during pregnancy in multiple sclerosis. CDR1 and CDR2 (germline): SGDLS, YYNGEE. CDR3 length: 16 amino acids. V was clipped by 4 bases and J by 4 bases; unmatched bases: 8. Method: immunoSEQ multiplex PCR; TCRdb's copy keeps in-frame clones and lacks some. The data hold approximately 52,000 clones, with 88% observed a single time. The clonotype originates from a female donor with multiple sclerosis, enrolled in a pregnancy study. The chain employs TRBV9 and TRBJ2-5; 12 bases match TRBD2. The sample in question was CD4+ T cells from peripheral blood mononuclear cells, obtained in the second trimester of pregnancy. The CDR3 DNA reads as TGTGCCAGCAGCCCGAGACTAGCGGGAGAGCGAGAGACCCAGTACTTC. Encoded protein: CASSPRLAGERETQYF.